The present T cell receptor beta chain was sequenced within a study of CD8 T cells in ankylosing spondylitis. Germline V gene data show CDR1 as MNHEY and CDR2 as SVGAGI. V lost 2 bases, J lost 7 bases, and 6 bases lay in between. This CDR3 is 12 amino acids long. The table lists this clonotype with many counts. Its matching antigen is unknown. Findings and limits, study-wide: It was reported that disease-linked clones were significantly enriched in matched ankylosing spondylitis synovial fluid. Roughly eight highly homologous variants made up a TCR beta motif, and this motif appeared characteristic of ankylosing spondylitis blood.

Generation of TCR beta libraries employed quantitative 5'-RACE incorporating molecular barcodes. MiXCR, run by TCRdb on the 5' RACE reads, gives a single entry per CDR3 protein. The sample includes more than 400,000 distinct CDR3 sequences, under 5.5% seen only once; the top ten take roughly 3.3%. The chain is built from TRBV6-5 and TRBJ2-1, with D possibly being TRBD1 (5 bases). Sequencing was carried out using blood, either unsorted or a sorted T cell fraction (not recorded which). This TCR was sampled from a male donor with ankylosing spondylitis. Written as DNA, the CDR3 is TGTGCCAGCAGTTACGCAGGGAATGAGCAGTTCTTC. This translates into CASSYAGNEQFF.